This paragraph covers one T cell receptor beta chain sequence. This table comes from immunoSEQ multiplex PCR, and its TCRdb copy is limited to in-frame clones, with some not included. The table shows some 120,000 clones, with about 91% occurring only once. The data were taken from a study of PD-L1 blockade in urothelial cancer. On the study more broadly: Atezolizumab was started by patients in the mid-2010s at 1,200 mg intravenously every 3 weeks.

Stated time point: peripheral blood 6 weeks after treatment start. This receptor was taken from a man aged 55 to 70 with urothelial cancer. The sequences come from PBMCs, collected around atezolizumab (anti-PD-L1) treatment.

CDR3 DNA: TGTGCCAGTAGGCTTAGCGGGGGGAGCGGCGTTACGCAGTATTTT. This codes for CASRLSGGSGVTQYF. V and J are TRBV19 and TRBJ2-3; 10 bases are a match to TRBD2. With 6 bases clipped from V and 8 bases from J, the junction kept 11 bases outside the gene matches. This CDR3 contains 15 residues. Looked up from germline, CDR1 is LNHDA and CDR2 is SQIVND (reference sequence).